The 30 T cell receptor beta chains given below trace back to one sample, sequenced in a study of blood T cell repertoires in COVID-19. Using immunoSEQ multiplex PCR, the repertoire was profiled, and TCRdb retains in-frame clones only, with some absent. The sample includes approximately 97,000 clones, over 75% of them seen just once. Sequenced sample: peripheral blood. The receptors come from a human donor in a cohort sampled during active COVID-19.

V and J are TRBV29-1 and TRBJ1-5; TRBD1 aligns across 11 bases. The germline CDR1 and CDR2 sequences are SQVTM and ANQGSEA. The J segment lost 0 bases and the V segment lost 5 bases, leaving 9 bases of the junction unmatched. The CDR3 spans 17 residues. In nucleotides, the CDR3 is TGCAGCGTTCCCGGACAGGGGGCGCGGTATAGCAATCAGCCCCAGCATTTT. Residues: CSVPGQGARYSNQPQHF. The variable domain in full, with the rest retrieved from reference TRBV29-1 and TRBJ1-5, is SAVISQKPSRDICQRGTSLTIQCQVDSQVTMMFWYRQQPGQSLTLIATANQGSEATYESGFVIDKFPISRPNLTFSTLTVSNMSPEDSSIYLCSVPGQGARYSNQPQHFGDGTRLSIL.

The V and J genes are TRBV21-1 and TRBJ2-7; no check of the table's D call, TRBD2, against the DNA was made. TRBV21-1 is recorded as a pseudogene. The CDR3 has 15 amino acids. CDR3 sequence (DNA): TGTGCCGTCATTGAAGAAGAGCGGGAGGTGAACGAGCAGTACTTC. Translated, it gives CAVIEEEREVNEQYF.

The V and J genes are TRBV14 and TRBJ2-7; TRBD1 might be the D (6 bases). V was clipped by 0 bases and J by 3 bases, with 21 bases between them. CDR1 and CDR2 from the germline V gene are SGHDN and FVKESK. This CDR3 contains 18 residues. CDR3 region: CASSQDRGTGTKLYEQYF. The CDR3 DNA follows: TGTGCCAGCAGCCAAGATAGGGGTACAGGGACCAAACTCTACGAGCAGTACTTC. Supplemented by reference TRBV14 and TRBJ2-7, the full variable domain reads EAGVTQFPSHSVIEKGQTVTLRCDPISGHDNLYWYRRVMGKEIKFLLHFVKESKQDESGMPNNRFLAERTGGTYSTLKVQPAELEDSGVYFCASSQDRGTGTKLYEQYFGPGTRLTVT.

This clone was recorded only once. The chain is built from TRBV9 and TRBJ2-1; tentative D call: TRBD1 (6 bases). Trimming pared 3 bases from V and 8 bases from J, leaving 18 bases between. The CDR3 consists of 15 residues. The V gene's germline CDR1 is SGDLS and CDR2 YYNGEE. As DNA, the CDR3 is TGTGCCAGCAGCGAACAGGGATCCCCTAGGGATGAGCAGTTCTTC. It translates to CASSEQGSPRDEQFF.

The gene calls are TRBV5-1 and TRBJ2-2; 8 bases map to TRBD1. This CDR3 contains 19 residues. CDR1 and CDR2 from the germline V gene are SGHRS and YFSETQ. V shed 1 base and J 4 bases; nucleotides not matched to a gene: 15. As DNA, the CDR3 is TGCGCCAGCAGCTTGTCACGACGGACAGGGCCACGGGGCACCGGGGAGCTGTTTTTT. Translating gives CASSLSRRTGPRGTGELFF. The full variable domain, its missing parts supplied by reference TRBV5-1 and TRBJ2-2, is KAGVTQTPRYLIKTRGQQVTLSCSPISGHRSVSWYQQTPGQGLQFLFEYFSETQRNKGNFPGRFSGRQFSNSRSEMNVSTLELGDSALYLCASSLSRRTGPRGTGELFFGEGSRLTVL.

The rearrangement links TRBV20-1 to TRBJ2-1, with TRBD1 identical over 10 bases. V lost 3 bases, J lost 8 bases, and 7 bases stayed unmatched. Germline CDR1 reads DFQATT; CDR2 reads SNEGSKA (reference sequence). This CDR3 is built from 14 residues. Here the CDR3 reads CSASSGTGAYEQFF. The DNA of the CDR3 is TGCAGTGCTAGTTCTGGGACAGGGGCTTATGAGCAGTTCTTC.

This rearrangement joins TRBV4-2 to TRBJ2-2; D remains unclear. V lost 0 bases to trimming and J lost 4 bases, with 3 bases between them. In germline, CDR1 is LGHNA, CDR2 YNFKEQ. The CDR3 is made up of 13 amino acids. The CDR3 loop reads CASSQEATGELFF. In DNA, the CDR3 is TGTGCCAGCAGCCAAGAGGCCACCGGGGAGCTGTTTTTT.

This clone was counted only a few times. The CDR3 loop reads CASSTRQTNTGELFF. DNA of the CDR3: TGTGCCAGTAGTACCCGACAGACGAACACCGGGGAGCTGTTTTTT. The gene calls are TRBV19 and TRBJ2-2, with a possible D match to TRBD1 (5 bases). The CDR3 spans 15 residues. Germline loops: CDR1 LNHDA, CDR2 SQIVND (reference sequence). Deletions cut 4 bases from V and 0 bases from J, with 9 bases between.

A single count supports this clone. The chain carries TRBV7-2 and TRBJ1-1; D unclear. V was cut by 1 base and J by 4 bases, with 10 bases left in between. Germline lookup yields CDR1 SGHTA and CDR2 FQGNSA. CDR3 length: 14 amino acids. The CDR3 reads CASSLVGVPTEAFF. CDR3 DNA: TGTGCCAGCAGCTTAGTCGGGGTTCCCACTGAAGCTTTCTTT.

CDR3 loop: CASRDSGTSFYEQYF. The CDR3 DNA sequence: TGTGCCAGTAGGGACTCCGGGACATCTTTCTACGAGCAGTACTTC. The chain employs TRBV19 and TRBJ2-7, with D possibly matching TRBD1 (6 bases). The CDR3 has 15 amino acids. Germline CDR1 is LNHDA and CDR2 is SQIVND (reference sequence). The V gene lost 6 bases and the J gene lost 3 bases, with 18 bases spanning the gap.

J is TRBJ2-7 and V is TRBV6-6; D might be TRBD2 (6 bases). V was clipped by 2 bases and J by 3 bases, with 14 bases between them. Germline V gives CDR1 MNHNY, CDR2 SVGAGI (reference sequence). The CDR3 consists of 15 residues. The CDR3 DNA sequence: TGTGCCAGCAGTTACGGCCTAACGGGACTCTACGAGCAGTACTTC. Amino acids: CASSYGLTGLYEQYF.

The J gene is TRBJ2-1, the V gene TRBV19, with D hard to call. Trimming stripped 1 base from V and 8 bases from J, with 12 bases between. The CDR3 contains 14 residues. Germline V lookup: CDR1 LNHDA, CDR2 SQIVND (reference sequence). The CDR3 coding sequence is TGTGCCAGTAGTATAGGAAAGCAGCGCGATGAGCAGTTCTTC. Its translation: CASSIGKQRDEQFF.

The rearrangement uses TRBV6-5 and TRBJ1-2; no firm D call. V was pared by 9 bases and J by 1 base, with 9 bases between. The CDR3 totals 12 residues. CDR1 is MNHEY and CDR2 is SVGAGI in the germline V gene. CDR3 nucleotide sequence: TGTGCCAGTGTACAAGTTAACTATGGCTACACCTTC. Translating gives CASVQVNYGYTF.

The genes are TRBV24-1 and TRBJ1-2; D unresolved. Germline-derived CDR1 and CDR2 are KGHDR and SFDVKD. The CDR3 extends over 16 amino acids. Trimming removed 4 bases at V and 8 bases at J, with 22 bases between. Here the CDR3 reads CATSEVNPPRGSGYTF. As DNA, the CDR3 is TGTGCCACCAGTGAAGTAAACCCACCAAGAGGGTCCGGCTACACCTTC.

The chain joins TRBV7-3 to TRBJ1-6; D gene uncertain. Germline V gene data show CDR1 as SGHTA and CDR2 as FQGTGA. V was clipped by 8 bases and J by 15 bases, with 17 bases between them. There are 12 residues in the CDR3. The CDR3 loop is CASGEPGYGLHF. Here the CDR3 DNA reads TGTGCCAGCGGGGAGCCGGGATATGGCCTCCACTTT.

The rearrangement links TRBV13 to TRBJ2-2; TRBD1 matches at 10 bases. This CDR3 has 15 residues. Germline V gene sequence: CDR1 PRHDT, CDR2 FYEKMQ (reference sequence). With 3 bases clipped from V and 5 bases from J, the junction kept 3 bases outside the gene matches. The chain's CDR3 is CASSFGTGDTGELFF. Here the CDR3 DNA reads TGTGCCAGCAGCTTTGGGACAGGGGATACCGGGGAGCTGTTTTTT.

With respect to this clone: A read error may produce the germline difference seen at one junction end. The DNA of the CDR3 is TGTGCCAGCAGGGAAGACAGATATGAAAAACTGTTTTTT. It encodes CASREDRYEKLFF. V gene TRBV2 combines with J gene TRBJ1-4; D perhaps matches TRBD1 (5 bases). The CDR3 totals 13 residues. Germline assignment: CDR1 SNHLY and CDR2 FYNNEI. Full variable domain (missing parts from reference TRBV2 and TRBJ1-4): EPEVTQTPSHQVTQMGQEVILRCVPISNHLYFYWYRQILGQKVEFLVSFYNNEISEKSEIFDDQFSVERPDGSNFTLKIRSTKLEDSAMYFCASREDRYEKLFFGSGTQLSVL.

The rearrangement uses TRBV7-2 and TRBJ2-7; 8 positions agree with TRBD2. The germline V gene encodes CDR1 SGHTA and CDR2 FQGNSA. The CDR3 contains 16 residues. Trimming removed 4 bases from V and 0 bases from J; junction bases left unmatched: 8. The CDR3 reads CASSYGLAIFSYEQYF. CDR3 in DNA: TGTGCCAGCAGCTACGGACTAGCCATCTTCTCCTACGAGCAGTACTTC. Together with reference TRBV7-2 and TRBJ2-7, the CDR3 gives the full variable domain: GAGVSQSPSNKVTEKGKDVELRCDPISGHTALYWYRQSLGQGLEFLIYFQGNSAPDKSGLPSDRFSAERTGGSVSTLTIQRTQQEDSAVYLCASSYGLAIFSYEQYFGPGTRLTVT.

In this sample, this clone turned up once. CDR3 region: CASSDFRGQAKNIQYF. Here the CDR3 DNA reads TGTGCCAGCAGTGACTTCCGAGGACAAGCCAAAAACATTCAGTACTTC. The genes are TRBV2 and TRBJ2-4; TRBD1 might be the D (5 bases). Germline V gene sequence: CDR1 SNHLY, CDR2 FYNNEI. The CDR3 spans 16 residues. V was shortened by 3 bases and J by 0 bases, with 12 bases between the two germline ends.

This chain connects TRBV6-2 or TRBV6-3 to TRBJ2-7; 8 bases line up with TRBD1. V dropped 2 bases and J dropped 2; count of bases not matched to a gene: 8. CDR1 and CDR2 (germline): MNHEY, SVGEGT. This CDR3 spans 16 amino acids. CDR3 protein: CASSYPRQGFPYEQYF. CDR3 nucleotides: TGTGCCAGCAGTTACCCTAGACAGGGGTTTCCCTACGAGCAGTACTTC.

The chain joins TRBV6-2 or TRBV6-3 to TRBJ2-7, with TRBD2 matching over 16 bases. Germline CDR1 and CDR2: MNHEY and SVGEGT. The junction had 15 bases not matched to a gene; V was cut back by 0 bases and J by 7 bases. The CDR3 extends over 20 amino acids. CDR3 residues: CASSYSLRTPGTSGRDEQYF. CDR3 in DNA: TGTGCCAGCAGTTACTCCCTCCGGACACCCGGGACTAGCGGGAGGGATGAGCAGTACTTC.

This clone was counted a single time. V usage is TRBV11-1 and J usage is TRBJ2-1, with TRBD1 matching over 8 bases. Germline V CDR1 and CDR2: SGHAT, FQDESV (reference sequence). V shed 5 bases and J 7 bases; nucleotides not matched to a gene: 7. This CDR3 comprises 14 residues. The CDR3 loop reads CASSRTGSRNEQFF. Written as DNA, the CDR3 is TGTGCCAGCAGCAGGACAGGGTCCAGAAATGAGCAGTTCTTC.

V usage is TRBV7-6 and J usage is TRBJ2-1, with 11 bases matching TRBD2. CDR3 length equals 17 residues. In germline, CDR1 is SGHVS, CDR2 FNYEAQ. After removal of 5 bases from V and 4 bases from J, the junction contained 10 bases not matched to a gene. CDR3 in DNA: TGTGCCAGCAGCCAGATTATAGCGGGAGGGCGTTACAATGAGCAGTTCTTC. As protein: CASSQIIAGGRYNEQFF.

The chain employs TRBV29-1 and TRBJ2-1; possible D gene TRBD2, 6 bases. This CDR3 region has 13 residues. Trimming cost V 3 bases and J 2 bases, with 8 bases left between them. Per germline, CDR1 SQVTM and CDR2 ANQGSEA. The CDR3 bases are TGCAGCGTTGATAGCGGTGCCTACAATGAGCAGTTCTTC. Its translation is CSVDSGAYNEQFF.

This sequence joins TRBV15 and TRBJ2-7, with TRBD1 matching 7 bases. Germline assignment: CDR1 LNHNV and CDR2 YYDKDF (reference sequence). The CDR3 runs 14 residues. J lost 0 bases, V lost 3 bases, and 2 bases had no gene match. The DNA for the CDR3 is TGTGCCACCAGCAGGACAGGGAGCTCCTACGAGCAGTACTTC. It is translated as CATSRTGSSYEQYF.

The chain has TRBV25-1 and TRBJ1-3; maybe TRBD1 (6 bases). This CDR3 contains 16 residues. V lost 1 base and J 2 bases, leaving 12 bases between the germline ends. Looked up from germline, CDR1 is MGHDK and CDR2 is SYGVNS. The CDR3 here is CASSESGRGAGNTIYF. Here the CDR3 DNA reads TGTGCCAGCAGTGAATCAGGCAGGGGTGCTGGAAACACCATATATTTT.

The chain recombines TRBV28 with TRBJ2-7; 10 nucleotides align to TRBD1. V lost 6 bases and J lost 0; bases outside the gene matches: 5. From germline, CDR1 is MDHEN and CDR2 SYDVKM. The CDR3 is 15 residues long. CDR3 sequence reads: CASSPRTGGSYEQYF. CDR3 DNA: TGTGCCAGCAGCCCCCGGACAGGGGGCTCCTACGAGCAGTACTTC.

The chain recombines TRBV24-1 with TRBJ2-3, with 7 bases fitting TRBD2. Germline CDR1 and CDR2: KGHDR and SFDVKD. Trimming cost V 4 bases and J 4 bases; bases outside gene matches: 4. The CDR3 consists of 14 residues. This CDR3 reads CATSDQRDSDTQYF. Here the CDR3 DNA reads TGTGCCACCAGTGACCAGCGGGACTCAGATACGCAGTATTTT.

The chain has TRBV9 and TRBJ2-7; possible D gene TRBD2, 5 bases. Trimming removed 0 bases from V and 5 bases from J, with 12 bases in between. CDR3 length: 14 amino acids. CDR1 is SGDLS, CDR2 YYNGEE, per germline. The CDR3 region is CASSVGPPGNEQYF. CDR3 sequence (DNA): TGTGCCAGCAGCGTAGGGCCGCCGGGAAACGAGCAGTACTTC.

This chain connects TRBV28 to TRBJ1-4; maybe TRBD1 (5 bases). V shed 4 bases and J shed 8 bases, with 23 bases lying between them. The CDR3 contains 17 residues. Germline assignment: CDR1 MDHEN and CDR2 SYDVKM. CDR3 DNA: TGTGCCAGCAGTTCACGGGGGGGGACGGCGCTTGGGGAAAAACTGTTTTTT. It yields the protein CASSSRGGTALGEKLFF.